The 3 T cell receptor beta chains below all came from one sample that was sequenced in a study of blood T cell repertoires in COVID-19. TCRdb's table, derived via immunoSEQ multiplex PCR, lists solely in-frame clones and lacks some. The sample shows a few hundred thousand clones, about 89% of them seen only once. The sequenced material came from peripheral blood. The receptors derive from a woman aged 45-65 years who had recovered from COVID-19.

The gene calls are TRBV27 and TRBJ2-2, with TRBD1 identical over 7 bases. Germline loops: CDR1 MNHEY, CDR2 SMNVEV (reference sequence). V lost 8 bases and J lost 2; bases outside the gene matches: 5. The CDR3 runs 14 residues. The CDR3 sequence is CASSTGPNTGELFF. The DNA of the CDR3 is TGTGCCAGCTCGACAGGGCCTAACACCGGGGAGCTGTTTTTT.

The V gene is TRBV11-2, the J gene TRBJ2-7, with a weak D call TRBD2 (6 bases). CDR1 is SGHAT, CDR2 FQNNGV, per germline. Trimming cost V 5 bases and J 4 bases, with 9 bases left between them. The CDR3 sequence is 12 residues long. The CDR3 loop is CASSLEGYEQYF. CDR3 DNA sequence: TGTGCCAGCAGCCTGGAGGGTTACGAGCAGTACTTC.

This chain joins TRBV6-4 and TRBJ2-1; D perhaps matches TRBD2 (5 bases). This CDR3 comprises 16 residues. Germline V lookup: CDR1 MRHNA, CDR2 SNTAGT. V was pared by 2 bases and J by 5 bases, with 16 bases between. CDR3 DNA: TGTGCCAGCAGTGACCGCCCCAGGACTTCGAACAATGAGCAGTTCTTC. Residues: CASSDRPRTSNNEQFF.